A single sample gave rise to the 30 T cell receptor beta chains below, sequenced in a study of blood T cell repertoires in COVID-19. The table came from immunoSEQ multiplex PCR; TCRdb's copy has only in-frame clones and leaves some out. This table holds 150,000 to 200,000 clones, less than 85% found once. The sequenced material came from peripheral blood. Every receptor here comes from a human donor with acute or convalescent COVID-19. The donor label of this sample is uncertain.

The chain has TRBV27 and TRBJ1-6; 7 nucleotides align to TRBD1. Germline V lookup: CDR1 MNHEY, CDR2 SMNVEV (reference sequence). The CDR3 has 16 amino acids. Trimming took 7 bases from V and 0 from J; bases not matched to a gene: 6. CDR3 bases: TGTGCCAGCAACGACAGGGCGAACTCCTATAATTCACCCCTCCACTTT. This encodes CASNDRANSYNSPLHF.

The chain has TRBV5-4 and TRBJ2-2; 7 bases agree with TRBD2. The CDR3 is 19 residues long. CDR1 and CDR2 (germline): SGHNT, YYREEE (reference sequence). V lost 4 bases to trimming and J lost 7 bases; unmatched junction nucleotides: 22. CDR3: CASSPGGGGAGIIGGELFF. The CDR3 DNA sequence: TGTGCCAGCAGCCCGGGGGGAGGAGGGGCCGGAATTATTGGCGGGGAGCTGTTTTTT. Supplemented by reference TRBV5-4 and TRBJ2-2, the full variable domain reads ETGVTQSPTHLIKTRGQQVTLRCSSQSGHNTVSWYQQALGQGPQFIFQYYREEENGRGNFPPRFSGLQFPNYSSELNVNALELDDSALYLCASSPGGGGAGIIGGELFFGEGSRLTVL.

CDR3 residues: CASSYREGSYEQYF. CDR3 coding DNA: TGTGCCAGCAGTTACAGGGAGGGCTCCTACGAGCAGTACTTC. The chain recombines TRBV6-5 with TRBJ2-7, with 7 bases fitting TRBD2. The trim removed 2 bases at V and 0 bases at J, leaving 1 base unmatched. The V gene's germline CDR1 is MNHEY and CDR2 SVGAGI. The CDR3 covers 14 residues.

This sequence joins TRBV11-3 and TRBJ2-3; 8 bases map to TRBD2. V gave up 7 bases and J gave up 6 bases; unmatched junction bases: 12. This CDR3 has 15 amino acids. From germline, CDR1 is SGHNT and CDR2 YENEEA. CDR3 sequence reads: CASTSGGLGDDTQYF. As DNA, the CDR3 is TGTGCCAGCACATCGGGGGGGCTTGGAGACGATACGCAGTATTTT.

The chain has TRBV27 and TRBJ2-4; D might be TRBD1 (5 bases). The CDR3 is 13 residues long. Germline V lookup: CDR1 MNHEY, CDR2 SMNVEV (reference sequence). V was trimmed by 6 bases and J by 16 bases, leaving 22 bases between them. The CDR3 nucleotides read TGTGCCAGCAGAGACACAGGATCTGGGCGAAACTACTTC. Protein sequence: CASRDTGSGRNYF.

The V call is TRBV9, the J call TRBJ2-5; 9 nucleotides agree with TRBD2. J was trimmed by 2 bases and V by 1 base; bases with no gene match: 3. CDR1 and CDR2 (germline): SGDLS, YYNGEE. This CDR3 is built from 15 residues. CDR3: CASSVRAGGQETQYF. The DNA of the CDR3 is TGTGCCAGCAGCGTAAGAGCGGGGGGACAAGAGACCCAGTACTTC.

This chain connects TRBV19 to TRBJ1-1; D might be TRBD1 (6 bases). This CDR3 has 14 residues. Germline lookup yields CDR1 LNHDA and CDR2 SQIVND (reference sequence). With 1 base removed from V and 7 bases from J, the gap between germline ends came to 13 bases. CDR3 protein: CASSIGGGGVEAFF. Written as DNA, the CDR3 is TGTGCCAGTAGTATAGGTGGGGGCGGAGTTGAAGCTTTCTTT.

The rearrangement joins TRBV4-1 to TRBJ1-1; D is perhaps TRBD1 (5 bases). V was pared by 2 bases and J by 3 bases, with 19 bases between. Germline V CDR1 and CDR2: MGHRA, YSYEKL. This CDR3 is built from 17 residues. The CDR3 nucleotides read TGCGCCAGCAGCCAAAGGGGTAGTGGGTCAAGGGACACTGAAGCTTTCTTT. This encodes CASSQRGSGSRDTEAFF.

The chain employs TRBV2 and TRBJ1-4, with a tentative D call TRBD1 (5 bases). The germline V gene encodes CDR1 SNHLY and CDR2 FYNNEI. Trimming cost V 9 bases and J 1 base, with 6 bases left between them. This CDR3 region has 12 residues. CDR3 region: CASTGTNEKLFF. The CDR3 DNA reads as TGTGCCAGTACAGGAACTAATGAAAAACTGTTTTTT.

This chain joins TRBV29-1 and TRBJ2-5, with TRBD2 matching 9 bases. Germline V lookup: CDR1 SQVTM, CDR2 ANQGSEA. The CDR3 has 14 residues. V shed 4 bases, J shed 5 bases, and the junction held 8 bases outside the gene matches. CDR3 protein: CSVATSGWGETQYF. DNA of the CDR3: TGCAGCGTTGCGACTAGCGGTTGGGGGGAGACCCAGTACTTC.

This sequence joins TRBV3-1 (or the pseudogene TRBV3-2) and TRBJ1-6; D may be TRBD1 (6 bases). The length of the CDR3 is 16 residues. Trimming left V 0 bases short and J 7 bases short, with 13 bases between. Germline V gene sequence: CDR1 LGHDT, CDR2 YNNKEL (reference sequence). The CDR3 DNA reads TGTGCCAGCAGCCAAGATAGGACAGCAAAAAATTCACCCCTCCACTTT. It codes for CASSQDRTAKNSPLHF.

This chain links TRBV9 with TRBJ1-1; D may be TRBD1 (6 bases). The CDR3 has 19 amino acids. Germline loops: CDR1 SGDLS, CDR2 YYNGEE. V lost 10 bases to trimming and J lost 5 bases, with 36 bases between them. The CDR3 nucleotides are TGTGCCGGACAGATCCACCATCGGGGACATTCACTTCAAAGGACTGAAGCTTTCTTT. This gives the protein CAGQIHHRGHSLQRTEAFF.

The chain couples TRBV7-2 to TRBJ2-5; possibly TRBD2 for D (6 bases). V dropped 6 bases and J dropped 5 bases, with 19 bases sitting between them. Germline V gene data show CDR1 as SGHTA and CDR2 as FQGNSA. This CDR3 spans 15 amino acids. This chain's CDR3 is CASRAAAARGETQYF. As DNA, the CDR3 is TGTGCCAGCAGAGCCGCAGCGGCCCGGGGGGAGACCCAGTACTTC.

The V gene is TRBV5-1, the J gene TRBJ1-2; D call uncertain. Germline values: CDR1 SGHRS, CDR2 YFSETQ. Trimming left V 1 base short and J 0 bases short, with 7 bases between. CDR3 length equals 14 residues. Here the CDR3 reads CASSLFTANYGYTF. The CDR3 DNA is TGCGCCAGCAGCTTGTTTACGGCTAACTATGGCTACACCTTC.

The rearrangement joins TRBV19 to TRBJ2-2; maybe TRBD1 (5 bases). The CDR3 extends over 15 amino acids. V was trimmed by 3 bases and J by 3 bases, leaving 11 bases between them. Per germline, CDR1 LNHDA and CDR2 SQIVND (reference sequence). Written as DNA, the CDR3 is TGTGCCAGTAGTATTCGCCAGGGTTACACCGGGGAGCTGTTTTTT. Translating it yields CASSIRQGYTGELFF.

The chain couples TRBV3-1 (or the pseudogene TRBV3-2) to TRBJ1-2; the match to TRBD1 covers 7 bases. With V trimmed by 1 base and J by 5 bases, 13 bases remained unmatched. The CDR3 runs to 17 residues. Looked up from germline, CDR1 is LGHDT and CDR2 is YNNKEL (reference sequence). Written as DNA, the CDR3 is TGTGCCAGCAGCCAAGTCGCACTTGAGGGCAGGGGGTATGGCTACACCTTC. This translates into CASSQVALEGRGYGYTF.

The chain links TRBV2 to TRBJ2-1; D call uncertain. CDR1 and CDR2 from the germline V gene are SNHLY and FYNNEI. Trimming pared 2 bases from V and 6 bases from J, leaving 11 bases between. This CDR3 region has 14 residues. DNA of the CDR3: TGTGCCAGCAGTGAACTGCAGTCCGCCAATGAGCAGTTCTTC. It is translated as CASSELQSANEQFF.

This chain uses TRBV27 with TRBJ1-2; unclear D gene. The length of the CDR3 is 12 residues. Germline V gene sequence: CDR1 MNHEY, CDR2 SMNVEV (reference sequence). Trimming removed 2 bases from V and 6 bases from J, with 7 bases in between. CDR3 nucleotide sequence: TGTGCCAGCAGTTTAAGCGTTGATGGCTACACCTTC. As protein: CASSLSVDGYTF.

V gene TRBV6-6 combines with J gene TRBJ1-1; TRBD1 aligns across 7 bases. CDR3 size: 13 residues. Germline V gene sequence: CDR1 MNHNY, CDR2 SVGAGI (reference sequence). V lost 5 bases to trimming and J lost 4 bases; unmatched junction nucleotides: 4. The CDR3 DNA reads TGTGCCAGCAGTATAGGGGGCCTCACTGAAGCTTTCTTT. It is translated as CASSIGGLTEAFF.

V gene TRBV5-4 combines with J gene TRBJ1-1, with 8 bases matching TRBD1. Germline lookup yields CDR1 SGHNT and CDR2 YYREEE (reference sequence). CDR3 length equals 14 residues. With V trimmed by 3 bases and J by 10 bases, 11 bases remained unmatched. The CDR3 here is CASSSGTIGQGAFF. CDR3 nucleotides: TGTGCCAGCAGCTCCGGAACCATAGGACAGGGAGCTTTCTTT.

This clone has just one count. This rearrangement joins TRBV4-3 to TRBJ2-3; maybe TRBD1 (6 bases). This CDR3 region has 17 residues. From germline, CDR1 is LGHNA and CDR2 YSLEER. V shed 0 bases and J shed 1 base, with 14 bases lying between them. CDR3 coding DNA: TGCGCCAGCAGCCAAGAGGCGGACAGACGCCGCACAGATACGCAGTATTTT. Translated: CASSQEADRRRTDTQYF.

The CDR3, as DNA: TGTGCCAGTAGTGGGTGGACAGGGCCAACCTATGGCTACACCTTC. Amino acid sequence: CASSGWTGPTYGYTF. The chain joins TRBV19 to TRBJ1-2; the match to TRBD1 covers 8 bases. Germline CDR1 is LNHDA and CDR2 is SQIVND (reference sequence). The CDR3 loop spans 15 amino acids. With 5 bases clipped from V and 4 bases from J, the junction kept 9 bases outside the gene matches.

The chain couples TRBV11-2 to TRBJ1-2; 7 positions agree with TRBD1. V lost 1 base and J lost 2; bases outside the gene matches: 4. The CDR3 loop spans 15 amino acids. The V gene's germline CDR1 is SGHAT and CDR2 FQNNGV. The CDR3 sequence is CASSLAGQQNYGYTF. The CDR3 DNA reads TGTGCCAGCAGCTTAGCGGGACAGCAGAACTATGGCTACACCTTC. The variable domain in full, completed from reference TRBV11-2 and TRBJ1-2, reads EAGVAQSPRYKIIEKRQSVAFWCNPISGHATLYWYQQILGQGPKLLIQFQNNGVVDDSQLPKDRFSAERLKGVDSTLKIQPAKLEDSAVYLCASSLAGQQNYGYTFGSGTRLTVV.

This clone was counted between two and nine times. The V call is TRBV7-2, the J call TRBJ2-7; D might be TRBD1 (5 bases). The CDR3 has 13 amino acids. The germline V gene has CDR1 SGHTA and CDR2 FQGNSA. V was cut by 3 bases and J by 5 bases, with 11 bases left in between. CDR3 coding DNA: TGTGCCAGCAGCTTGGTAGGGGCCCACGAGCAGTACTTC. Its protein product is CASSLVGAHEQYF.

The rearrangement joins TRBV7-3 to TRBJ1-1; TRBD1 matches 8 bases. The V gene end was trimmed by 3 bases and the J gene end by 1 base; junction bases not matched to a gene: 4. Germline CDR1 and CDR2: SGHTA and FQGTGA. This CDR3 contains 15 residues. CDR3 nucleotide sequence: TGTGCCAGCAGCTTCTCCGGGACAGGGAACACTGAAGCTTTCTTT. Residues: CASSFSGTGNTEAFF.

This clone was counted a single time. V usage is TRBV7-3 and J usage is TRBJ2-3; weak D call: TRBD2 (7 bases). This CDR3 has 15 residues. The ends were cut back, 3 bases at V and 5 bases at J, with 15 bases in the middle. Germline CDR1 and CDR2: SGHTA and FQGTGA. The CDR3 is CASSFGGGAVDTQYF. The DNA for the CDR3 is TGTGCCAGCAGCTTTGGAGGGGGGGCCGTAGATACGCAGTATTTT.

The V and J genes are TRBV28 and TRBJ1-4, with TRBD1 as a possible D gene (5 bases). Looked up from germline, CDR1 is MDHEN and CDR2 is SYDVKM. Trimming cost V 1 base and J 6 bases, with 12 bases left between them. The CDR3 runs to 15 residues. The CDR3 nucleotides read TGTGCCAGCAGTTTATTGCCTCGGGGGGATGAAAAACTGTTTTTT. Translating gives CASSLLPRGDEKLFF.

This sequence joins TRBV3-1 (or the pseudogene TRBV3-2) and TRBJ2-5; no firm D call. CDR1 is LGHDT, CDR2 YNNKEL, per germline (reference sequence). The CDR3 loop spans 15 amino acids. V dropped 1 base and J dropped 5 bases, with 14 bases sitting between them. The CDR3 spells CASSQARGFGETQYF. The CDR3 nucleotides are TGTGCCAGCAGCCAAGCGCGTGGCTTCGGGGAGACCCAGTACTTC.

This chain's CDR3 is CASSLRQGANQPQHF. CDR3 nucleotides: TGTGCCAGCAGCTTAAGACAGGGGGCGAATCAGCCCCAGCATTTT. The chain has TRBV7-2 and TRBJ1-5; 10 bases are shared with TRBD1. Germline V CDR1 and CDR2: SGHTA, FQGNSA. The CDR3 consists of 15 residues. The J segment lost 4 bases and the V segment lost 2 bases, leaving 2 bases of the junction unmatched.

The V and J genes are TRBV29-1 and TRBJ1-2, with TRBD1 identical over 11 bases. Germline trimming cut 1 base from V and 8 bases from J; bases unmatched to any gene: 6. The CDR3 runs 14 residues. Germline loops: CDR1 SQVTM, CDR2 ANQGSEA. The CDR3 nucleotides are TGCAGCGTTGAAGCGCGGGGACAGGGGGAAGGCTACACCTTC. It specifies CSVEARGQGEGYTF. Full variable domain (outside the CDR3, taken from reference TRBV29-1 and TRBJ1-2): SAVISQKPSRDICQRGTSLTIQCQVDSQVTMMFWYRQQPGQSLTLIATANQGSEATYESGFVIDKFPISRPNLTFSTLTVSNMSPEDSSIYLCSVEARGQGEGYTFGSGTRLTVV.